The 8 T cell receptor beta chains reported below all come from one sample, sequenced in a study of regulatory T cells in long-lasting Graves disease. Construction of the TCR beta libraries employed iRepertoire HTBI primers in conjunction with Arm-PCR of CDR3 regions. TCRdb redid the calling of the multiplex PCR reads with MiXCR, one entry per CDR3 protein. Of under 300,000 distinct CDR3 sequences in the sample, around 18% were seen once. Time point defined: newly diagnosed GD, antithyroid drugs for less than 3 months. RNA from PBMCs was the source of the TCR library. The same data also contributed to another study, on T cells in Graves' hyperthyroidism and ophthalmopathy.

Specimen: peripheral blood mononuclear cells (PBMCs), collected at new diagnosis, from a patient treated with antithyroid drugs. The receptors shown here come from a woman under 40 with Graves disease.

This clonotype was seen many times. The rearrangement links TRBV7-3 to TRBJ1-3, with D unresolved. Germline CDR1 and CDR2: SGHTA and FQGTGA. V was cut by 3 bases and J by 2 bases, with 8 bases left in between. The CDR3 loop spans 14 amino acids. CDR3 residues: CASSLGDAGNTIYF. The CDR3 DNA sequence: TGTGCCAGCAGCTTGGGAGATGCTGGAAACACCATATATTTT. Full variable domain (outside the CDR3, taken from reference TRBV7-3 and TRBJ1-3): GAGVSQTPSNKVTEKGKYVELRCDPISGHTALYWYRQSLGQGPEFLIYFQGTGAADDSGLPNDRFFAVRPEGSVSTLKIQRTERGDSAVYLCASSLGDAGNTIYFGEGSWLTVV.

This clonotype has a count of ten or more. V gene TRBV11-2 combines with J gene TRBJ1-1; D is possibly TRBD1 (5 bases). The CDR3 loop spans 14 amino acids. The ends were cut back, 1 base at V and 5 bases at J, with 11 bases in the middle. Germline V gives CDR1 SGHAT, CDR2 FQNNGV. The CDR3 DNA reads TGTGCCAGCAGCTTAGTCAGGGACGGAACTGAAGCTTTCTTT. As protein: CASSLVRDGTEAFF. The complete variable domain, with remaining parts taken from reference TRBV11-2 and TRBJ1-1, reads EAGVAQSPRYKIIEKRQSVAFWCNPISGHATLYWYQQILGQGPKLLIQFQNNGVVDDSQLPKDRFSAERLKGVDSTLKIQPAKLEDSAVYLCASSLVRDGTEAFFGQGTRLTVV.

This chain links TRBV6-1 with TRBJ1-5; no clear D gene. V was clipped by 3 bases and J by 0 bases, with 6 bases between them. Per germline, CDR1 MNHNS and CDR2 SASEGT. This CDR3 region has 14 residues. CDR3 DNA sequence: TGTGCCAGCAGTGAGCAGTATAGCAATCAGCCCCAGCATTTT. The encoded protein is CASSEQYSNQPQHF.

To note about this clonotype: A much larger clonotype is one base distant, so this may be a read error. The V gene is TRBV4-1, the J gene TRBJ1-1, with TRBD1 as a possible D gene (6 bases). V gave up 9 bases and J gave up 3 bases, with 14 bases separating them. The CDR3 has 13 residues. The germline gives CDR1 MGHRA, CDR2 YSYEKL. The CDR3 sequence is CASGGEMDTEAFF. The CDR3 nucleotides read TGCGCCAGTGGGGGCGAGATGGACACTGAAGCTTTCTTT.

This clonotype has ten or more counts. This rearrangement joins TRBV29-1 to TRBJ1-1, with 7 bases aligning to TRBD1. Trimming removed 6 bases from V and 0 bases from J; junction bases left unmatched: 7. Germline V CDR1 and CDR2: SQVTM, ANQGSEA. The CDR3 runs to 14 residues. CDR3 DNA: TGCAGCGTGGGGATGACAGGGTTGAACACTGAAGCTTTCTTT. It yields the protein CSVGMTGLNTEAFF. The variable domain in full, completed from reference TRBV29-1 and TRBJ1-1, reads SAVISQKPSRDICQRGTSLTIQCQVDSQVTMMFWYRQQPGQSLTLIATANQGSEATYESGFVIDKFPISRPNLTFSTLTVSNMSPEDSSIYLCSVGMTGLNTEAFFGQGTRLTVV.

The chain couples TRBV7-2 to TRBJ2-1; D tentatively reads TRBD1 or TRBD2 (5 bases each). CDR3 size: 16 residues. V gave up 2 bases and J gave up 1 base, with 12 bases separating them. Germline values: CDR1 SGHTA, CDR2 FQGNSA. The DNA for the CDR3 is TGTGCCAGCAGCTTATCCGGGACGCCATCCTACAATGAGCAGTTCTTC. It specifies CASSLSGTPSYNEQFF.

There are many counts of this clonotype. The rearrangement uses TRBV29-1 and TRBJ2-2; the D is unclear. Germline CDR1 and CDR2: SQVTM and ANQGSEA. V lost 6 bases and J 1 base, leaving 12 bases between the germline ends. This CDR3 has 14 amino acids. The CDR3 reads CSVVLSLNTGELFF. CDR3 DNA: TGCAGCGTCGTCTTATCGTTGAACACCGGGGAGCTGTTTTTT.

The sample holds many counts of this clonotype. This chain's CDR3 is CASSHDSGAFF. In nucleotides, the CDR3 is TGTGCCAGCAGCCATGACAGCGGGGCTTTCTTT. The chain recombines TRBV3-1 with TRBJ1-1; a possible D gene is TRBD1 (5 bases). The V gene lost 3 bases and the J gene lost 11 bases, with 10 bases spanning the gap. Germline CDR1 and CDR2: LGHDT and YNNKEL (reference sequence). This CDR3 has 11 amino acids. Looking up the rest from reference TRBV3-1 and TRBJ1-1 gives the full variable domain: DTAVSQTPKYLVTQMGNDKSIKCEQNLGHDTMYWYKQDSKKFLKIMFSYNNKELIINETVPNRFSPKSPDKAHLNLHINSLELGDSAVYFCASSHDSGAFFGQGTRLTVV.